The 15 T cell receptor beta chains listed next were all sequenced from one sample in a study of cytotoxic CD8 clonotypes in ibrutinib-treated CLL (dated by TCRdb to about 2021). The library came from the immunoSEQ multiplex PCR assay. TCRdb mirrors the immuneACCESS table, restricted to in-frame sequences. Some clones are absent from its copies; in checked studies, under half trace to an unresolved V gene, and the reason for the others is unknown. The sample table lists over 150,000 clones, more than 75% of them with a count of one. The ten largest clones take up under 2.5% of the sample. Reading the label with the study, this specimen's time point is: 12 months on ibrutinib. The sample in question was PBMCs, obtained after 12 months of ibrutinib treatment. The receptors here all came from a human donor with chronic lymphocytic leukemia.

The CDR3 nucleotides are TGTGCCTGGAGTGACGGGGGGGGCTACGAGCAGTACTTC. Residues: CAWSDGGGYEQYF. V is TRBV30 and J is TRBJ2-7; 8 bases are shared with TRBD2. This CDR3 is built from 13 residues. Germline values: CDR1 GTSNPN, CDR2 SVGIG (reference sequence). J lost 3 bases, V lost 1 base, and 2 bases had no gene match.

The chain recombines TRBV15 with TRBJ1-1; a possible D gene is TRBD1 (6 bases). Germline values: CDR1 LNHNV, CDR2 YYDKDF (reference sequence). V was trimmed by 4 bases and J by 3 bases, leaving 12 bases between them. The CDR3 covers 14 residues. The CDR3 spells CATSKGHGYTEAFF. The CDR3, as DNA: TGTGCCACCAGCAAGGGACACGGGTACACTGAAGCTTTCTTT.

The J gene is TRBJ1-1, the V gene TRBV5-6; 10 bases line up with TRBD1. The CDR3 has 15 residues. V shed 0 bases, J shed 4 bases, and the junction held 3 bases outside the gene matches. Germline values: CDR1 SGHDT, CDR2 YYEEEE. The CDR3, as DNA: TGTGCCAGCAGCTTGGTAGACAGGGGGCTCACTGAAGCTTTCTTT. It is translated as CASSLVDRGLTEAFF.

In DNA form, the CDR3 reads TGTGCCAGCAGCTTCGAACTGGGGGGCGCGAACACCGGGGAGCTGTTTTTT. Translating it yields CASSFELGGANTGELFF. The chain recombines TRBV7-9 with TRBJ2-2, with D possibly called TRBD1 or TRBD2 (6 bases each). CDR1 is SEHNR and CDR2 is FQNEAQ in the germline V gene (reference sequence). V was cut by 3 bases and J by 0 bases, with 14 bases left in between. This CDR3 has 17 amino acids.

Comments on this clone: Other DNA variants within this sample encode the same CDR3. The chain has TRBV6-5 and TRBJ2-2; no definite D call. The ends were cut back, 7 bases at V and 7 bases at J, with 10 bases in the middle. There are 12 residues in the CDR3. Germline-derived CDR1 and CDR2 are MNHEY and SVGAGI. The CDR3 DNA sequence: TGTGCCAGCAACCCCCTAGGCGGGGAGCTGTTTTTT. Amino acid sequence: CASNPLGGELFF.

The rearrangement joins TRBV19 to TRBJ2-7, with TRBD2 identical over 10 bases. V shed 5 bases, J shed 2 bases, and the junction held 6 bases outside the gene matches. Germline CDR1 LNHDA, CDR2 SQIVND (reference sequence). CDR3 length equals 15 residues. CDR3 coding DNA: TGTGCCAGTAGTTGGAGCGGGGGGGATCCCTACGAGCAGTACTTC. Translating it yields CASSWSGGDPYEQYF.

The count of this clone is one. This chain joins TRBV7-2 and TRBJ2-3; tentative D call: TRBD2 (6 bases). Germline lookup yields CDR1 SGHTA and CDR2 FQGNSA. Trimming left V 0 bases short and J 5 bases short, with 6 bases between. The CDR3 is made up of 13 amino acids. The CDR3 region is CASSLARGDTQYF. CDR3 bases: TGTGCCAGCAGCTTAGCGCGGGGAGATACGCAGTATTTT. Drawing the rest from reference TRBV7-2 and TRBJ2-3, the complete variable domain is GAGVSQSPSNKVTEKGKDVELRCDPISGHTALYWYRQSLGQGLEFLIYFQGNSAPDKSGLPSDRFSAERTGGSVSTLTIQRTQQEDSAVYLCASSLARGDTQYFGPGTRLTVL.

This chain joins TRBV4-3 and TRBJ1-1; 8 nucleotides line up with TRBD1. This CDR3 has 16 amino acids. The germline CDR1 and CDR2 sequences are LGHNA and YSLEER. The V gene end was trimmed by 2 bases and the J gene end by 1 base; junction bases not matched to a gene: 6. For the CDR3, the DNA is TGCGCCAGCAGCCAACTGGACGACAGGGGGAACACTGAAGCTTTCTTT. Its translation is CASSQLDDRGNTEAFF.

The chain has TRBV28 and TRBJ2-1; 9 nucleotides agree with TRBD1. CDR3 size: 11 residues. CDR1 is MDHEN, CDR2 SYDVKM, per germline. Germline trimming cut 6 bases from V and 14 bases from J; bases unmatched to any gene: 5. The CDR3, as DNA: TGTGCCAGCAGCCCCGGGACAGGGAAGTTCTTC. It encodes CASSPGTGKFF.

CDR3 amino acids: CASGYTGLDTGELFF. Here the CDR3 DNA reads TGTGCTAGTGGTTATACAGGGTTGGACACCGGGGAGCTGTTTTTT. The chain links TRBV12-5 to TRBJ2-2; TRBD1 is a possible D gene (6 bases). Trimming took 4 bases from V and 3 from J, leaving 12 bases between them. Per germline, CDR1 LGHNT and CDR2 FRNRAP. CDR3 size: 15 residues.

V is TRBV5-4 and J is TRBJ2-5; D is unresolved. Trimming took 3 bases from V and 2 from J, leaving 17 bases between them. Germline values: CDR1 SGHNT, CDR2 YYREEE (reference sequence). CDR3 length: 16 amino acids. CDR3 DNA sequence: TGTGCCAGCAGCTCATGGGGTATAGTAGCACAAGAGACCCAGTACTTC. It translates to CASSSWGIVAQETQYF.

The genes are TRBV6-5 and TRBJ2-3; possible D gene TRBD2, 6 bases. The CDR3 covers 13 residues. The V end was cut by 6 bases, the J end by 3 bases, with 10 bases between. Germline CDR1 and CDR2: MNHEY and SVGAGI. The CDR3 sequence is CASRRDPTDTQYF. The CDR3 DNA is TGTGCCAGCAGGCGGGATCCTACAGATACGCAGTATTTT.

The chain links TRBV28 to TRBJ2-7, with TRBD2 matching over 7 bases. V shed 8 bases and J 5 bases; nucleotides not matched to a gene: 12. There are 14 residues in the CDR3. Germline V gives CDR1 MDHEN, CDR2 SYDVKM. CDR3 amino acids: CASRGASGVNEQYF. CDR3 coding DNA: TGTGCCAGCCGAGGGGCTAGCGGAGTCAACGAGCAGTACTTC.

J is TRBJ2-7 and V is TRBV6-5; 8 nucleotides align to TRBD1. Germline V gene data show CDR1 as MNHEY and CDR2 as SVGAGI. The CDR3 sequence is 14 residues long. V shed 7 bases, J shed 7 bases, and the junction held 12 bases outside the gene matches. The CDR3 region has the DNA TGTGCCAGCACCAAGGGGCAGGGGGCTGGTGAGCAGTACTTC. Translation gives CASTKGQGAGEQYF.

The CDR3 reads CASSFSAGQKYF. As DNA, the CDR3 is TGTGCCAGCAGTTTCTCAGCGGGACAAAAGTACTTC. The chain couples TRBV27 to TRBJ2-7, with D tentatively TRBD2 (7 bases). Trimming stripped 3 bases from V and 11 bases from J, with 14 bases between. This CDR3 is built from 12 residues. Germline values: CDR1 MNHEY, CDR2 SMNVEV (reference sequence).